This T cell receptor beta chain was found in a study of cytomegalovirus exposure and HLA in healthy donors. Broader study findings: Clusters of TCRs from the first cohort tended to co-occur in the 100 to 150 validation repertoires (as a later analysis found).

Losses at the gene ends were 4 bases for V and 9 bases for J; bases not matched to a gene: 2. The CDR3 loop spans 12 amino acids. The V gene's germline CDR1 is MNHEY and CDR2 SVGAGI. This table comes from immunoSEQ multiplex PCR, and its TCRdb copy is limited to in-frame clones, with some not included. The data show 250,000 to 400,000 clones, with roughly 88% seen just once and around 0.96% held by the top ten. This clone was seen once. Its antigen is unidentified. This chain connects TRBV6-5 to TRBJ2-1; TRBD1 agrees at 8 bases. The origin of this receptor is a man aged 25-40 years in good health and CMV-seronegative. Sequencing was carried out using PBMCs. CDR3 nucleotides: TGTGCCAGCAGTTTTGACAGGGGTGAGCAGTTCTTC. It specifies CASSFDRGEQFF.